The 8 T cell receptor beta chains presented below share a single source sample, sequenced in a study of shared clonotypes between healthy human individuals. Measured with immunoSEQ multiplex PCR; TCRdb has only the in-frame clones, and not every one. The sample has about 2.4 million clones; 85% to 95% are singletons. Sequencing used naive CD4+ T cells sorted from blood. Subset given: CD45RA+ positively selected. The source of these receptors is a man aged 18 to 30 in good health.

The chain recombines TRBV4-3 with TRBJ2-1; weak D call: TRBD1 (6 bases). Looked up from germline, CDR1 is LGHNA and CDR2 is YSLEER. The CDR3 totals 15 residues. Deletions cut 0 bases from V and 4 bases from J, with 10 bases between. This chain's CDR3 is CASSQDSQGYNEQFF. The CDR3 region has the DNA TGCGCCAGCAGCCAAGATAGTCAGGGGTACAATGAGCAGTTCTTC.

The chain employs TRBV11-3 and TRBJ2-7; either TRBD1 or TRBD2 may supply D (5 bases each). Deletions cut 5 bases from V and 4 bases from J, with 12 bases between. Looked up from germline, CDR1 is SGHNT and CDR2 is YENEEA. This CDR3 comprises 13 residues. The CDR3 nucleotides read TGTGCCAGCAGCCGGGGACCCGAGTACGAGCAGTACTTC. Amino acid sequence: CASSRGPEYEQYF.

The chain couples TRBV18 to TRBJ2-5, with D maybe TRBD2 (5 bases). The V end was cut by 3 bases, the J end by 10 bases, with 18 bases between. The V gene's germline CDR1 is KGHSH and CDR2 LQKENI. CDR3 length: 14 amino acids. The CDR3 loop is CASSPGVSGGYQYF. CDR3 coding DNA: TGTGCCAGCTCACCGGGAGTATCCGGAGGATACCAGTACTTC.

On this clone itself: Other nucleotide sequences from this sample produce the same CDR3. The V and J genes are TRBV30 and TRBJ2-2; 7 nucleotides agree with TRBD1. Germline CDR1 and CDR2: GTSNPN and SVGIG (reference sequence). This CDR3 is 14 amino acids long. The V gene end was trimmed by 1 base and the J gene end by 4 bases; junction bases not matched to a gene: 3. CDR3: CAWSGQGGTGELFF. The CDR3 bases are TGTGCCTGGAGTGGACAGGGCGGCACCGGGGAGCTGTTTTTT. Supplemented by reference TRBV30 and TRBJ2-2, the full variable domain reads SQTIHQWPATLVQPVGSPLSLECTVEGTSNPNLYWYRQAAGRGLQLLFYSVGIGQISSEVPQNLSASRPQDRQFILSSKKLLLSDSGFYLCAWSGQGGTGELFFGEGSRLTVL.

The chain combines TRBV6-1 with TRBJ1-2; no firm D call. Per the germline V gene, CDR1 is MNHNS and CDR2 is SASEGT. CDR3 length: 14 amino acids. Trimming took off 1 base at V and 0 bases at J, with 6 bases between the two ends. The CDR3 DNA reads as TGTGCCAGCAGTGAAGGGTCTACTAACTATGGCTACACCTTC. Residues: CASSEGSTNYGYTF.

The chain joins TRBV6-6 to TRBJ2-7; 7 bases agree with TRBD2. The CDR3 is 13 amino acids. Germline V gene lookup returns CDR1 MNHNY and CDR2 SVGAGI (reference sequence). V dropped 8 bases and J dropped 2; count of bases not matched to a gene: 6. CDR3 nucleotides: TGTGCCAGCGAATGGGGGGGTACCTACGAGCAGTACTTC. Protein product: CASEWGGTYEQYF.

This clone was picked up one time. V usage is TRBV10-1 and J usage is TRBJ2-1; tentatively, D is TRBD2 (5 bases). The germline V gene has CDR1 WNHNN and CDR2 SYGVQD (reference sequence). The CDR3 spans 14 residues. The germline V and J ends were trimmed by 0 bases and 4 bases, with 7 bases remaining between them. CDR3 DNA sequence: TGCGCCAGCAGTGAGTCGAGAGGGTACAATGAGCAGTTCTTC. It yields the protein CASSESRGYNEQFF.

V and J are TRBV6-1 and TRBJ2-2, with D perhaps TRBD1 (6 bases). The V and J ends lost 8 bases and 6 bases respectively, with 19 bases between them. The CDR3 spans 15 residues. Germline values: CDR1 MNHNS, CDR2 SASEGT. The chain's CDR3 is CASQAGARRPGELFF. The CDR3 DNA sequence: TGTGCCAGCCAAGCAGGGGCGCGGCGTCCCGGGGAGCTGTTTTTT.